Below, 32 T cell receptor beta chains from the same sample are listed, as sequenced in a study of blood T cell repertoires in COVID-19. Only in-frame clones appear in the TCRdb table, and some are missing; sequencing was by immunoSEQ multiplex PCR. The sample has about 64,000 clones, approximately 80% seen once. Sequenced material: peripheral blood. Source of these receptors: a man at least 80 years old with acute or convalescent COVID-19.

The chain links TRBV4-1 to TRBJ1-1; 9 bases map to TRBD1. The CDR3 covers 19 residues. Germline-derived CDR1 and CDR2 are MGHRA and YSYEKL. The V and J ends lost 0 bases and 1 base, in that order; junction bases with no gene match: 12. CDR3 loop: CASSQDGTGSPSENTEAFF. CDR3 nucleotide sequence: TGCGCCAGCAGCCAAGACGGGACAGGGAGTCCCTCTGAGAACACTGAAGCTTTCTTT.

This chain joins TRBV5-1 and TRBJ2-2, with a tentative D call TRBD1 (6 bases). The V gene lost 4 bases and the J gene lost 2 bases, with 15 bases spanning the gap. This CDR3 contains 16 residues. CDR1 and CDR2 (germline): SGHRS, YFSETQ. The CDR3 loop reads CASSTRVGANTGELFF. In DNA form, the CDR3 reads TGCGCCAGCAGCACCCGTGTGGGGGCCAACACCGGGGAGCTGTTTTTT.

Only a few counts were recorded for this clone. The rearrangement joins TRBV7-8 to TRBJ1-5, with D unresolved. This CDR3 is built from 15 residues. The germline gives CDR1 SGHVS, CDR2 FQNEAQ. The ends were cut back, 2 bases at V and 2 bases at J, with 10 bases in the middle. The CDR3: CASSLSFGGNQPQHF. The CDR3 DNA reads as TGTGCCAGCAGCTTAAGTTTCGGTGGCAATCAGCCCCAGCATTTT.

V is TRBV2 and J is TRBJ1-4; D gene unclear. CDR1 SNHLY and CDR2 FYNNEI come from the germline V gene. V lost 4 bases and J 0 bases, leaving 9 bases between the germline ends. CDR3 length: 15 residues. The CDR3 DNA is TGTGCCAGCAGTGTCCACAAGACAACTAATGAAAAACTGTTTTTT. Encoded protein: CASSVHKTTNEKLFF.

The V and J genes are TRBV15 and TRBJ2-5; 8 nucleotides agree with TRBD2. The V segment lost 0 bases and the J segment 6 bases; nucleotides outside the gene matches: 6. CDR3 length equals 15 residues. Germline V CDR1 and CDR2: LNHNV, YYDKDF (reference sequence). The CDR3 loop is CATSRELGGGKTQYF. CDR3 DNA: TGTGCCACCAGCAGAGAATTGGGCGGGGGGAAGACCCAGTACTTC.

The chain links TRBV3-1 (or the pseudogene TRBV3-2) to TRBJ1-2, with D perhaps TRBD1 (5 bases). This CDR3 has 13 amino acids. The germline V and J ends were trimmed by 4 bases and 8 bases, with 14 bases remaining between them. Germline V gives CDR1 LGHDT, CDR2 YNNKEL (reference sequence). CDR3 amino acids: CASSPLGEGGYTF. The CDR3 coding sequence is TGTGCCAGCAGCCCTTTGGGGGAGGGGGGCTACACCTTC.

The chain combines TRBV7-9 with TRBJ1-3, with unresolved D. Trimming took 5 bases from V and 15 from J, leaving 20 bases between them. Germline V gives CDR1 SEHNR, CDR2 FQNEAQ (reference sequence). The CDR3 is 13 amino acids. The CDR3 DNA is TGTGCCAGCAGCCCCTTTGAGTCTGTAGTTCCATATTTT. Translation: CASSPFESVVPYF.

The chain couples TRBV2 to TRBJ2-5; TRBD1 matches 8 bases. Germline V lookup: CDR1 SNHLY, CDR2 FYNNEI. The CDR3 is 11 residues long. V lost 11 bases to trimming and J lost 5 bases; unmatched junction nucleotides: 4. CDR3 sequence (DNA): TGTGCCGGACAGGGCGGGGAGACCCAGTACTTC. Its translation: CAGQGGETQYF.

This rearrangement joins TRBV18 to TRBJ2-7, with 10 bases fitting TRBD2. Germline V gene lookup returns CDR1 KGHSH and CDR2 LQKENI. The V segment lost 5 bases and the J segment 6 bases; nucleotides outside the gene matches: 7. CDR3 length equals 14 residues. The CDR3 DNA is TGTGCCAGCTCAGTCAGCGGGGGGGGTCGCGAGCAGTACTTC. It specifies CASSVSGGGREQYF.

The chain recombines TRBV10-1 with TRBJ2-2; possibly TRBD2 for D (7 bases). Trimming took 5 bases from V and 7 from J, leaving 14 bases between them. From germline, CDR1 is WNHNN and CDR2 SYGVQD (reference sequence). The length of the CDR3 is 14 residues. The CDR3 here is CASSPAGANGELFF. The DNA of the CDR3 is TGCGCCAGCAGTCCCGCGGGGGCGAACGGGGAGCTGTTTTTT.

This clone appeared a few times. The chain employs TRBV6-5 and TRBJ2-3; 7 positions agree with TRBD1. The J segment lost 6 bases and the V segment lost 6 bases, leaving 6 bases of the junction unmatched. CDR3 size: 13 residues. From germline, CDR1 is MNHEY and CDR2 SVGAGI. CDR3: CASRGLQGDTQYF. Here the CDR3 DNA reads TGTGCCAGCAGGGGCCTACAGGGGGATACGCAGTATTTT.

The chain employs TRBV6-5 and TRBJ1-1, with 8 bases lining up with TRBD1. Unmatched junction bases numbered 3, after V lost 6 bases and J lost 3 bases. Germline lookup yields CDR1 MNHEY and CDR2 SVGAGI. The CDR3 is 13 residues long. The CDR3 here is CASRSTGDTEAFF. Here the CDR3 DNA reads TGTGCCAGCAGGTCGACAGGGGACACTGAAGCTTTCTTT.

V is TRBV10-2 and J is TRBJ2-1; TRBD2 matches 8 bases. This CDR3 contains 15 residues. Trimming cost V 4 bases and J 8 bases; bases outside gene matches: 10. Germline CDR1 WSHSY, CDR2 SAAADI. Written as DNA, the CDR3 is TGCGCCAGCAGTGTTGGACGGGGGGGCCTCGATGAGCAGTTCTTC. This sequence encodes CASSVGRGGLDEQFF.

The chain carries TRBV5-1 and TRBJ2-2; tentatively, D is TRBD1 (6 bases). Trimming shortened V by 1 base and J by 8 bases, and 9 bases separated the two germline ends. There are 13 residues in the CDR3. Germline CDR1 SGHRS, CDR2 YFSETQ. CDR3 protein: CASSLQGMGELFF. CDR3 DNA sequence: TGCGCCAGCAGCTTGCAGGGGATGGGGGAGCTGTTTTTT.

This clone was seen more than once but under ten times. Written as DNA, the CDR3 is TGTGCCAGCAGCTCACATACGGGGGGGCTTAACACCGGGGAGCTGTTTTTT. This encodes CASSSHTGGLNTGELFF. The rearrangement uses TRBV13 and TRBJ2-2; 8 bases agree with TRBD2. The J segment lost 2 bases and the V segment lost 4 bases, leaving 9 bases of the junction unmatched. Looked up from germline, CDR1 is PRHDT and CDR2 is FYEKMQ (reference sequence). The CDR3 runs 17 residues.

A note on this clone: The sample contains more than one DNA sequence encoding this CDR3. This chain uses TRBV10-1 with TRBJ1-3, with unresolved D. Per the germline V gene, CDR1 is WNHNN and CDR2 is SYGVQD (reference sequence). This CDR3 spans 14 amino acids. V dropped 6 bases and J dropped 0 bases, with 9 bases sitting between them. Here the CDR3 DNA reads TGCGCCAGCAGCGGAGGGAGCTCTGGAAACACCATATATTTT. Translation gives CASSGGSSGNTIYF.

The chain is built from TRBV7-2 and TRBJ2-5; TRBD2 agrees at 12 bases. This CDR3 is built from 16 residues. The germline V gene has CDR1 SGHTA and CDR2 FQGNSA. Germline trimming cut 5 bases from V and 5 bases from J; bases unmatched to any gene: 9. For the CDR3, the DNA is TGTGCCAGCAGCCCCGCCCTAGCGGGGGGGCCGGAGACCCAGTACTTC. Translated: CASSPALAGGPETQYF.

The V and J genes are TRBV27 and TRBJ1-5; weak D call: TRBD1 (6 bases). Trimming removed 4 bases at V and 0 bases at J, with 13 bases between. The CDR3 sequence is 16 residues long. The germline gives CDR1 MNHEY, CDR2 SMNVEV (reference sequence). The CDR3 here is CASSSRTAYSNQPQHF. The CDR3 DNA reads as TGTGCCAGCAGTTCCAGGACAGCCTATAGCAATCAGCCCCAGCATTTT.

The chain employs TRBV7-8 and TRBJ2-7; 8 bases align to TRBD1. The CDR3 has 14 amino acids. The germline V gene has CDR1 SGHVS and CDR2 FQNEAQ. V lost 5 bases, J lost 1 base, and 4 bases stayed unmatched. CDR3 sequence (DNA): TGTGCCAGCAGCCAGGACAGGGCGTCCTACGAGCAGTACTTC. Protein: CASSQDRASYEQYF.

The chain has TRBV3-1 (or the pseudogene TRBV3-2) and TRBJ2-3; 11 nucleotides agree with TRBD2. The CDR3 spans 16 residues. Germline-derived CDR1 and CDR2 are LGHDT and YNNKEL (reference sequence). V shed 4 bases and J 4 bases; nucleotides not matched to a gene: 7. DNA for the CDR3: TGTGCCAGCAGCCCCGGTCTAGCGGGAGGTGCAGATACGCAGTATTTT. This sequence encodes CASSPGLAGGADTQYF.

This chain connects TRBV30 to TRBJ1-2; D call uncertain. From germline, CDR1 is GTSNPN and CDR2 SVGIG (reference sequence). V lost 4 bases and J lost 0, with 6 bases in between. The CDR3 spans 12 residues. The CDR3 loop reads CAWTTPNYGYTF. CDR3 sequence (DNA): TGTGCCTGGACTACTCCTAACTATGGCTACACCTTC.

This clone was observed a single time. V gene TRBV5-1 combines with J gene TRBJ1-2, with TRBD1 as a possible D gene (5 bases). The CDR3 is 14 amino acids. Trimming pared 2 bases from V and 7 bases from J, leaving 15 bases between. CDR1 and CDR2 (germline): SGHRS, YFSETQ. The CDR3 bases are TGCGCCAGCAGCTTAGCCAGGGCGGAGGGTGGCTACACCTTC. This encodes CASSLARAEGGYTF.

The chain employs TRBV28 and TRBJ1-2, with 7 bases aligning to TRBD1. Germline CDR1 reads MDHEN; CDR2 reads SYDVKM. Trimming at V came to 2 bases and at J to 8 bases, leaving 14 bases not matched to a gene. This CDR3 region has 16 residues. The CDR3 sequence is CASSLRAGTVSSGYTF. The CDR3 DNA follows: TGTGCCAGCAGTTTAAGGGCCGGGACAGTGTCAAGCGGCTACACCTTC.

This chain's CDR3 is CASSQEDEKLFF. Here the CDR3 DNA reads TGTGCCAGCAGTCAGGAGGATGAAAAACTGTTTTTT. The chain has TRBV12-3 or TRBV12-4 and TRBJ1-4; no definite D call. The length of the CDR3 is 12 residues. V was shortened by 5 bases and J by 6 bases, with 7 bases between the two germline ends.

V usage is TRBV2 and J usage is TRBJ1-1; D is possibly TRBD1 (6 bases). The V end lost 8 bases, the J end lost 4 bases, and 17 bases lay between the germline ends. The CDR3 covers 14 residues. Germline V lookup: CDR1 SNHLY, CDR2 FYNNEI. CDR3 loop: CASVWGREGTEAFF. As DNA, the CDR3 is TGTGCCAGCGTATGGGGGCGCGAGGGCACTGAAGCTTTCTTT.

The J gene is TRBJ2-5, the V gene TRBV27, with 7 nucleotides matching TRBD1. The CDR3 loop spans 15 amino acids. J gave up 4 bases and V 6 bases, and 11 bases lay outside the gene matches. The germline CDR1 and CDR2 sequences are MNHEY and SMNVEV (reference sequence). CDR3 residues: CASSFWTGTAETQYF. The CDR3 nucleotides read TGTGCCAGCAGCTTTTGGACCGGGACAGCAGAGACCCAGTACTTC.

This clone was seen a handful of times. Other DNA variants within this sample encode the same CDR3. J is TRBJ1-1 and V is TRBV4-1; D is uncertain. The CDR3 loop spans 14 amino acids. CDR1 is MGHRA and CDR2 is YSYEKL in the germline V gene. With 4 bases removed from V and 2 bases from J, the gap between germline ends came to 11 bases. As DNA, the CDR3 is TGCGCCAGCAGCCCGGAGACCGGTAACACTGAAGCTTTCTTT. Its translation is CASSPETGNTEAFF.

Here the CDR3 reads CASSSGTGAFDYNSPLHF. DNA for the CDR3: TGCGCCAGCAGCTCCGGGACAGGGGCCTTTGACTATAATTCACCCCTCCACTTT. The chain has TRBV5-1 and TRBJ1-6; TRBD1 matches 10 bases. V shed 3 bases, J shed 3 bases, and the junction held 9 bases outside the gene matches. Germline CDR1 is SGHRS and CDR2 is YFSETQ. This CDR3 region has 18 residues.

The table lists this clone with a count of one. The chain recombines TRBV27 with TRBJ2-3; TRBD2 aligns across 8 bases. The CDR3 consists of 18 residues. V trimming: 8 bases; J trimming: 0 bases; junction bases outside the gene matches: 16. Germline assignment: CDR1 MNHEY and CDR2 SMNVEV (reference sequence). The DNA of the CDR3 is TGTGCCAGCTCCAGTCCGGGACTAGGGACTCCTAGCACAGATACGCAGTATTTT. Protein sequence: CASSSPGLGTPSTDTQYF.

The CDR3 sequence: CASRTATDTQYF. For the CDR3, the DNA is TGTGCCAGCCGGACAGCCACAGATACGCAGTATTTT. V usage is TRBV11-2 and J usage is TRBJ2-3, with D possibly matching TRBD1 (6 bases). Trimming removed 8 bases at V and 2 bases at J, with 8 bases between. There are 12 residues in the CDR3. CDR1 and CDR2 (germline): SGHAT, FQNNGV.

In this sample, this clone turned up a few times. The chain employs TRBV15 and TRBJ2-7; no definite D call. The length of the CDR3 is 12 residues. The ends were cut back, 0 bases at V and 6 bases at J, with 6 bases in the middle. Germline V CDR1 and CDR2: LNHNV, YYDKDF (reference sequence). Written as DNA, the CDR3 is TGTGCCACCAGCAGAGAGAACAGCGAGCAGTACTTC. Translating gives CATSRENSEQYF.

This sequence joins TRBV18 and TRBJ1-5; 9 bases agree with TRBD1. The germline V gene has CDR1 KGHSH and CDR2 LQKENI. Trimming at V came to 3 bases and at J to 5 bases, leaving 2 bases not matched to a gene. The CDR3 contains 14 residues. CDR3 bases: TGTGCCAGCTCACCGGGACAGGGTCATCAGCCCCAGCATTTT. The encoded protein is CASSPGQGHQPQHF.